This T cell receptor beta chain was recovered during a study of identical twins. Whole-study results and caveats: In cord blood, abundant beta clonotypes had fewer insertions; memory showed no trend. In drawing conclusions, the study used cross-sectional statistical analysis and did not follow the same donors.

V lost 4 bases and J 6 bases, leaving 11 bases between the germline ends. The CDR3 sequence is 13 residues long. This clonotype has ten or more counts. Its antigen is unknown. TCRdb used MiXCR to reprocess the 5' RACE reads, holding one entry per CDR3 protein. The data contain approximately 250,000 distinct CDR3 sequences, 6.5% of them singletons. The sample was also linked to a second study, of T cells expressing NK-cell markers. This second study says: Restricting sorting to alpha-beta TCR T cells was achieved in several experiments by an anti-gamma-delta TCR antibody.

The TCR sequence derives from a young woman in good health. Sequencing input: CD8+ T cells sorted from blood. This chain links TRBV12-3 or TRBV12-4 with TRBJ2-3; the D is unclear. CDR3 coding DNA: TGTGCCAGCAGTTCGGCCACGGTGGATACGCAGTATTTT. It codes for CASSSATVDTQYF.